This T cell receptor beta chain was profiled in a study of cytomegalovirus exposure and HLA in healthy donors. About the study: In a later analysis, the roughly 120 validation repertoires were reported to have used the same platform as the roughly 730 first-cohort repertoires.

The V and J ends lost 5 bases and 5 bases, in that order; junction bases with no gene match: 8. This CDR3 is built from 15 residues. Germline loops: CDR1 SGHTA, CDR2 FQGNSA. Here immunoSEQ multiplex PCR was the method, and the copy in TCRdb shows in-frame clones only, minus some. The top ten hold roughly 2.1% of the sample, which has over 150,000 clones, about 86% seen once. The chain has TRBV7-2 and TRBJ2-1; 8 bases are a match to TRBD1. Input material: PBMCs. The TCR was taken from a human donor in good health. The CDR3 loop is CASSPETGVNNEQFF. The DNA of the CDR3 is TGTGCCAGCAGCCCGGAGACAGGGGTCAACAATGAGCAGTTCTTC.